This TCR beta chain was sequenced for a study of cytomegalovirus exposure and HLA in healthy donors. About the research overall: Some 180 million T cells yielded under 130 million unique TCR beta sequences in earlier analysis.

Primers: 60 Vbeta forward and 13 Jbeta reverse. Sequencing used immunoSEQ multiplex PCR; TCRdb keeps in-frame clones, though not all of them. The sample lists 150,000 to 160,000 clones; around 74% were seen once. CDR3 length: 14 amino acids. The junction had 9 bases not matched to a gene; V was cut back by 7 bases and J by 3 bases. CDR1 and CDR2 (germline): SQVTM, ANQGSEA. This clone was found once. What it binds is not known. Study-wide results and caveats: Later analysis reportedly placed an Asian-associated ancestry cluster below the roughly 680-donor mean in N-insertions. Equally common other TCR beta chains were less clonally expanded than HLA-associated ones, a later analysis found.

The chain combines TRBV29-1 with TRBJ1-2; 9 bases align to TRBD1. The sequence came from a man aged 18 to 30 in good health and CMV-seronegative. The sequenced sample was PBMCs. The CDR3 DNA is TGCAGCGCCTACGGACAGGGGACACACTATGGCTACACCTTC. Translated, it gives CSAYGQGTHYGYTF.